This TCR beta chain was recovered during a study of shared T cell receptors in the human thymus. Clones were sequenced by immunoSEQ multiplex PCR, and TCRdb holds only the in-frame ones, with some missing. The repertoire holds hundreds of thousands of clones, with approximately 89% as singletons. With V trimmed by 4 bases and J by 4 bases, 4 bases remained unmatched. The CDR3 sequence is 15 residues long. The germline gives CDR1 MNHNS, CDR2 SASEGT. In addition, the sample was reused for a study of human thymus T cells.

The origin of this receptor is a boy younger than two with a congenital heart defect. Sequenced: thymocytes. The chain carries TRBV6-1 and TRBJ1-4; 9 bases map to TRBD1. The CDR3 region is CASSGMDRGNEKLFF. In DNA, the CDR3 is TGTGCCAGCAGTGGGATGGACAGGGGTAATGAAAAACTGTTTTTT.